This TCR beta chain came from a study of T cell responses to AZD1222 COVID-19 vaccine. Repertoires were generated with immunoSEQ multiplex PCR, while TCRdb's copy carries only in-frame clones and drops some. The data contain about 50,000 clones, approximately 85% of them seen just once; the ten biggest clones take up around 15%. Unmatched junction bases numbered 4, after V lost 2 bases and J lost 4 bases. Germline V gives CDR1 KGHSH, CDR2 LQKENI. The CDR3 is 14 amino acids. V gene TRBV18 combines with J gene TRBJ1-2; 7 bases fit TRBD1. The sequence came from an adult in good health. This specimen was peripheral blood, taken on day 0 of AZD1222 vaccination. CDR3 nucleotides: TGTGCCAGCTCACCAGACAGGGTGGGCTATGGCTACACCTTC. Protein sequence: CASSPDRVGYGYTF.